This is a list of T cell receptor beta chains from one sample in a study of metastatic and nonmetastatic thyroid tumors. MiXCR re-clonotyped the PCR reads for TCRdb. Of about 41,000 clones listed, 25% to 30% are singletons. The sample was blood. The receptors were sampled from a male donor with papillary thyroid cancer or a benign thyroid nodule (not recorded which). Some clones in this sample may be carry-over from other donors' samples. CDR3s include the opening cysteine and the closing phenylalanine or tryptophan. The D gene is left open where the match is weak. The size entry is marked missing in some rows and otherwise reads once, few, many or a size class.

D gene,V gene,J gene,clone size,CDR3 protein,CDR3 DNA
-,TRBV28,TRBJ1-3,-,CASRVGPNRNTIYF,TGTGCCAGCAGAGTGGGGCCGAATCGAAACACCATATATTTT
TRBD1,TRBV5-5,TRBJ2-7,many,CASSTGTGGTYEQYF,TGTGCCAGCAGCACTGGGACAGGGGGGACCTACGAGCAGTACTTC
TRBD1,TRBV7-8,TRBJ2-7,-,CASSLGGGARLNYEQYF,TGTGCCAGCAGCTTAGGAGGGGGCGCGAGGTTGAACTACGAGCAGTACTTC
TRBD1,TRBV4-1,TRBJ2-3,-,CASSGTGVKDTQYF,TGCGCCAGCTCCGGTACAGGGGTGAAAGATACGCAGTATTTT
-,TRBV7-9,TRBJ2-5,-,CASSSGRAETQYF,TGTGCCAGCAGCTCGGGGAGAGCAGAGACCCAGTACTTC
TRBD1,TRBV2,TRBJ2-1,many,CASSLGQESGQQFF,TGTGCCAGCAGTCTTGGACAGGAGTCAGGGCAGCAGTTCTTC
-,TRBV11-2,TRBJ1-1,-,CASSSVGGWAFF,TGTGCCAGCAGCTCTGTTGGGGGATGGGCTTTCTTT
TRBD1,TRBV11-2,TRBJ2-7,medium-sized,CASSYFGTAGYEQYF,TGTGCCAGCAGCTACTTCGGGACAGCCGGTTACGAGCAGTACTTC
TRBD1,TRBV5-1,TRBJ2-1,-,CASSLGDRGYNEQFF,TGCGCCAGCAGCTTGGGGGACAGGGGATACAATGAGCAGTTCTTC
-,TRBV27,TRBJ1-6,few,CASRGQVNSPLHF,TGTGCCAGCAGAGGGCAGGTTAATTCACCCCTCCACTTT
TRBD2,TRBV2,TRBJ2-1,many,CATQSGRAYNEQFF,TGTGCCACTCAAAGCGGGAGGGCCTACAATGAGCAGTTCTTC
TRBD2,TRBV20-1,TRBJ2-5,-,CSAREWGLALHQETQYF,TGCAGTGCTAGGGAGTGGGGACTAGCGCTACACCAAGAGACCCAGTACTTC
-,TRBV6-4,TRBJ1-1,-,CASIPGPNTEAFF,TGTGCCAGTATCCCCGGGCCCAACACTGAAGCTTTCTTT
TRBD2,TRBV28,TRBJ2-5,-,CASSPIIGTIGETQYF,TGTGCCAGCAGTCCTATAATCGGGACTATCGGTGAGACCCAGTACTTC
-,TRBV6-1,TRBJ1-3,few,CAGNDQGIGNTIYF,TGTGCCGGCAACGACCAGGGGATTGGAAACACCATATACTTT
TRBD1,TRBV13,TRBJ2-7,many,CASSRLLHRDRTHEQYF,TGTGCCAGCAGTCGACTCCTCCACCGGGACAGGACCCACGAGCAGTACTTC
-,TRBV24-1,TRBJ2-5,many,CATSDLDRETQYF,TGTGCCACCAGTGATTTGGACCGAGAGACCCAGTACTTC
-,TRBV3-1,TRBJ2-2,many,CASSPRSGHPNTGELFF,TGTGCCAGCAGCCCCCGCTCGGGACACCCCAACACCGGGGAGCTGTTTTTT
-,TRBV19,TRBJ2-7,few,CSSSFPGSYEQYF,TGTTCCAGTAGTTTTCCAGGCTCCTACGAGCAGTACTTC
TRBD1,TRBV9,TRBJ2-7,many,CASSARGQGASYEQYF,TGTGCCAGCAGCGCAAGGGGACAGGGTGCTAGCTACGAGCAGTACTTC
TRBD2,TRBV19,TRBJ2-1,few,CASSIWTSSNEQFF,TGTGCCAGTAGTATATGGACTAGTTCAAATGAGCAGTTCTTC
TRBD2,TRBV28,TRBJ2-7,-,CASSEGGAGGGREQYF,TGTGCCAGCAGTGAGGGCGGGGCGGGAGGCGGTAGGGAGCAGTACTTC
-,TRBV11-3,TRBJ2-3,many,CASSLTPDTQYF,TGTGCCAGCAGCTTGACTCCAGATACGCAGTATTTT
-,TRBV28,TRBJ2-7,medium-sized,CASSFETPINEQYF,TGTGCCAGCAGTTTTGAGACTCCAATTAACGAGCAGTACTTC
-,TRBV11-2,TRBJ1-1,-,CASCFYGRGNTEAFF,TGTGCCAGCTGCTTTTACGGACGGGGGAACACTGAAGCTTTCTTT
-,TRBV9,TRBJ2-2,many,CASSVVGQGGAGELFF,TGTGCCAGCAGCGTAGTAGGGCAGGGAGGCGCCGGGGAGCTGTTTTTT
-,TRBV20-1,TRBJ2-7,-,CSAPVGGVYEQYF,TGCAGTGCCCCCGTGGGGGGAGTCTACGAGCAGTACTTC
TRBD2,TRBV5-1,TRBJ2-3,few,CASSLALGTSGNTDTQYF,TGCGCCAGCAGCTTGGCCTTAGGGACTAGCGGAAACACAGATACGCAGTATTTT
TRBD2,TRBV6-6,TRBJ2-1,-,CASSYQPSGANNEQFF,TGTGCCAGCAGTTACCAACCTAGCGGGGCAAACAATGAGCAGTTCTTC
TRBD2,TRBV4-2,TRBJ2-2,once,CASSQQTSGRAYGGELFF,TGTGCCAGCAGCCAACAGACTAGCGGGAGGGCCTATGGCGGGGAGCTGTTTTTT
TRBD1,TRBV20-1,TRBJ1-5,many,CSASGQGMKPQHF,TGCAGTGCTAGTGGACAGGGAATGAAGCCCCAGCATTTT
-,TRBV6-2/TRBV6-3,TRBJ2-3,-,CASSYSPGADTQYF,TGTGCCAGCAGTTACTCGCCGGGCGCGGATACGCAGTATTTT
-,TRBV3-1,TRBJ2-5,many,CASRHRFKRQKIQETQYF,TGTGCCAGCCGCCATAGGTTTAAGAGACAGAAGATCCAAGAGACCCAGTACTTC
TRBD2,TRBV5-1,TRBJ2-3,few,CASSEWTSGSGTDTQYF,TGCGCCAGCAGCGAATGGACTAGCGGGAGCGGTACAGATACGCAGTATTTT
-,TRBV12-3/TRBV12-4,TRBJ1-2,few,CASSLASGYGYTF,TGTGCCAGCAGTTTAGCGTCAGGGTATGGCTACACCTTC
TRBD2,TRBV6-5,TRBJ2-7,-,CASSYSSLSVAGIYEQYF,TGTGCCAGCAGTTACTCGAGTCTTTCTGTAGCGGGCATCTACGAGCAGTACTTC
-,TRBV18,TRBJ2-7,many,CASSPRPEEQYF,TGTGCCAGCTCACCTAGGCCGGAGGAGCAGTACTTC